This record concerns one T cell receptor (beta chain) sequence. Its antigen is unidentified. This sample stems from a study of T cell repertoires in cytomegalovirus infection. Study-level background: Selected CMV epitopes included recently identified HLA-C-restricted ones as well as well-studied HLA-B-restricted ones. Public TCR beta signature analysis indicated the presence of both CMV infection and matching HLA type. The study's findings and limits: Summed public TCR beta family frequency identified CMV carriers bearing the relevant HLA. Predominance within the ex vivo response was attributable to HLA-C-restricted CMV-specific TCR beta clonotypes.

Germline lookup yields CDR1 SGHDN and CDR2 FVKESK. The CDR3 is made up of 13 amino acids. The V end lost 4 bases, the J end lost 2 bases, and 8 bases lay between the germline ends. TCRdb ran MiXCR on the reads and lists one entry per CDR3 protein. The profile shows hundreds of thousands of distinct CDR3 sequences, approximately 40% of them singletons. This rearrangement joins TRBV14 to TRBJ1-2; unclear D gene. Sequenced here: cultured PBMCs, sampled from culture after CMV antigen stimulation. This sequence was found in a human donor in good health (CMV status not recorded). Some clones in this sample may be carry-over from other donors' samples. CDR3: CASSPHPNYGYTF. CDR3 bases: TGTGCCAGCAGCCCACACCCCAACTATGGCTACACCTTC.